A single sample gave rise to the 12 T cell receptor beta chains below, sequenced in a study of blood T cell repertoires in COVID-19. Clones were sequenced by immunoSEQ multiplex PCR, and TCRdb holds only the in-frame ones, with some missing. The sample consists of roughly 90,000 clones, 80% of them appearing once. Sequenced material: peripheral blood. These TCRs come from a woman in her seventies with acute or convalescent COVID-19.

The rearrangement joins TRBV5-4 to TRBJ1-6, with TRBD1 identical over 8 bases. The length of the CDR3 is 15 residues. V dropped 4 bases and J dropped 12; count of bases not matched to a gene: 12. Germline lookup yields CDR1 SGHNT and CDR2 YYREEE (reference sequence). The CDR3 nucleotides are TGTGCCAGCAGCCCCACCCCGGGACAGGTTCGACCCCTCCACTTT. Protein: CASSPTPGQVRPLHF. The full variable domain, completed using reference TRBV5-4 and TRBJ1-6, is ETGVTQSPTHLIKTRGQQVTLRCSSQSGHNTVSWYQQALGQGPQFIFQYYREEENGRGNFPPRFSGLQFPNYSSELNVNALELDDSALYLCASSPTPGQVRPLHFGNGTRLTVT.

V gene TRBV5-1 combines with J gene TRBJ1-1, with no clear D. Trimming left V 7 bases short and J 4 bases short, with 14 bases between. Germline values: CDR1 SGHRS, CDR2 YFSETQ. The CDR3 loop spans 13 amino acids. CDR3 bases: TGCGCCAGCGCCCCCGCGGGTGGCACTGAAGCTTTCTTT. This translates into CASAPAGGTEAFF.

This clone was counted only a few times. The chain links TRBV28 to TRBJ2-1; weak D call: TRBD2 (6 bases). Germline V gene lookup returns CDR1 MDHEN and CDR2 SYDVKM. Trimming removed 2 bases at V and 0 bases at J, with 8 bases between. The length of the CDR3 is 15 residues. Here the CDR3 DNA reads TGTGCCAGCAGTTTACGCGGGACCTCCTACAATGAGCAGTTCTTC. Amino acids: CASSLRGTSYNEQFF.

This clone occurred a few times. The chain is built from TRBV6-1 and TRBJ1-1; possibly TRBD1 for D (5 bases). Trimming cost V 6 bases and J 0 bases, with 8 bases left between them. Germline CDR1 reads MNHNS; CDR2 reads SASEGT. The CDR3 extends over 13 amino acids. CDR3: CASSRDLNTEAFF. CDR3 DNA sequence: TGTGCCAGCAGCCGGGACTTGAACACTGAAGCTTTCTTT.

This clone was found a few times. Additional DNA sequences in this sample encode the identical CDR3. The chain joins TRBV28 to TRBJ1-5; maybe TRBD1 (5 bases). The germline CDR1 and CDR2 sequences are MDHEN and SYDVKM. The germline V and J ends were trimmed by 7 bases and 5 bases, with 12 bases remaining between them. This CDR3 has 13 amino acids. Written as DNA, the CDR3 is TGTGCCAGCAATAGGTGGGGGGATCAGCCCCAGCATTTT. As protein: CASNRWGDQPQHF.

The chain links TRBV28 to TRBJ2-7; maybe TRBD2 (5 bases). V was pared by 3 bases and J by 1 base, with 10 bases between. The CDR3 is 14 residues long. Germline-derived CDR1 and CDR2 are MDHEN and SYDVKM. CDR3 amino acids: CASSLVAPSYEQYF. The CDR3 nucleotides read TGTGCCAGCAGTTTGGTAGCGCCTTCCTACGAGCAGTACTTC.

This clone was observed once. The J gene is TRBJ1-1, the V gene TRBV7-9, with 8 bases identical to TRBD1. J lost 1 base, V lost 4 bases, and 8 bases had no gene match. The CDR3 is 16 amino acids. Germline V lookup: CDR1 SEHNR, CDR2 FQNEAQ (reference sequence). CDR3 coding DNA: TGTGCCAGCAGCTCGTCGACAGGGGCCTCGAACACTGAAGCTTTCTTT. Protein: CASSSSTGASNTEAFF.

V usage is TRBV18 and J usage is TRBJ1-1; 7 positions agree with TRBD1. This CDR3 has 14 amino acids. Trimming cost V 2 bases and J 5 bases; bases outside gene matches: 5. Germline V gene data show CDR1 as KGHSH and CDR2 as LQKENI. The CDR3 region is CASSPFRGETEAFF. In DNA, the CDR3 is TGTGCCAGCTCACCATTCAGGGGGGAGACTGAAGCTTTCTTT.

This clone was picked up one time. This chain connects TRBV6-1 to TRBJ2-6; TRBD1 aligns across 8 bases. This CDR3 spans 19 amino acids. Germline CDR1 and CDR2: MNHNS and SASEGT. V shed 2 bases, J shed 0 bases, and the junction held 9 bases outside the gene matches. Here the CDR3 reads CASSELPGGVLSGANVLTF. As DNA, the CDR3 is TGTGCCAGCAGTGAATTGCCAGGGGGCGTGCTCTCTGGGGCCAACGTCCTGACTTTC.

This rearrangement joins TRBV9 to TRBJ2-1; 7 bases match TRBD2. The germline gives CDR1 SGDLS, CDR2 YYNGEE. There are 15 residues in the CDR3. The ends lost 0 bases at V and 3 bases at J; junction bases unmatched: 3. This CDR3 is CASSVEPGGYNEQFF. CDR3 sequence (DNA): TGTGCCAGCAGCGTAGAACCGGGGGGCTACAATGAGCAGTTCTTC.

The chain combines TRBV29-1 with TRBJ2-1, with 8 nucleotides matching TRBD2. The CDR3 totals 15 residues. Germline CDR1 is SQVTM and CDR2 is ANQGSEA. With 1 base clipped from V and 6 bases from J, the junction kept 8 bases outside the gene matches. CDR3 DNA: TGCAGCGTTGAAGCGGGAGCGGGGGCCCTCAATGAGCAGTTCTTC. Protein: CSVEAGAGALNEQFF.

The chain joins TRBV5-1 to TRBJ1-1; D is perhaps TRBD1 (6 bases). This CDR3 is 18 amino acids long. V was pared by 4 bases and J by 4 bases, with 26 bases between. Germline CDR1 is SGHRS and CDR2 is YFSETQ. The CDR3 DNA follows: TGCGCCAGCAGCCTACAACCTCCGGGGGGGCGGATGGGCACTGAAGCTTTCTTT. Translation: CASSLQPPGGRMGTEAFF.